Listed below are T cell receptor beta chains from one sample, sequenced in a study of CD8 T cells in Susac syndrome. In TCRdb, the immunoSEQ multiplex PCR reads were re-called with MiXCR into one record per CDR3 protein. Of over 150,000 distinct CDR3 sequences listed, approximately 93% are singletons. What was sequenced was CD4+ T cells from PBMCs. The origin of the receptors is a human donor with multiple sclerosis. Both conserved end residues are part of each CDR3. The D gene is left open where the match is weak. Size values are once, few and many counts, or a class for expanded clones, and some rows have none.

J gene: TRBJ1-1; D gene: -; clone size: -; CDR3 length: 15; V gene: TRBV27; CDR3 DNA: TGTGCCAGCAGTTCTTCCCCCTACCAGAACACTGAAGCTTTCTTT; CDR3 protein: CASSSSPYQNTEAFF
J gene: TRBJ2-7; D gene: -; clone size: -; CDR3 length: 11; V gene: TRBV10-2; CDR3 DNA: TGCGCCAGCACTTGGCGGGACGAGCAGTACTTC; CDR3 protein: CASTWRDEQYF
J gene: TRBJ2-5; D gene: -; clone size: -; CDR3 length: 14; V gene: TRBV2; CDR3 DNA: TGTGCCAGCAGTGAAAGGGCAGCCAAAGAGACCCAGTACTTC; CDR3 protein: CASSERAAKETQYF
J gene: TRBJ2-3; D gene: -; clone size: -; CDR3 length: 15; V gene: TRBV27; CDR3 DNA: TGTGCCAGCAGTTTTTCTCGACAGCGCACAGATACGCAGTATTTT; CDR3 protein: CASSFSRQRTDTQYF
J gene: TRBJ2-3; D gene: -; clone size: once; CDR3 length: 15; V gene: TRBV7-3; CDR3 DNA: TGTGCCAGCAGCCTCGTGGGGGCCCGCACAGATACGCAGTATTTT; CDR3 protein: CASSLVGARTDTQYF
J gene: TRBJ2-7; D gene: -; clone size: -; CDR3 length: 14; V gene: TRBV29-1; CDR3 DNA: TGCAGCGTTTTACAGCCTACGGAATCCTACGAGCAGTACTTC; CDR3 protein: CSVLQPTESYEQYF
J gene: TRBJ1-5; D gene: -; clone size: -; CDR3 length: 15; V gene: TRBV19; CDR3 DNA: TGTGCCAGTATTCCTGGAAGGGGGTTTAATCAGCCCCAGCATTTT; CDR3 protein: CASIPGRGFNQPQHF
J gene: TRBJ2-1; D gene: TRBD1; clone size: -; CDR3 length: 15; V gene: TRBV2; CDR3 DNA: TGTGCCAGCAAGGGGGAGACAGGGGGGATCAATGAGCAGTTCTTC; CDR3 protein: CASKGETGGINEQFF
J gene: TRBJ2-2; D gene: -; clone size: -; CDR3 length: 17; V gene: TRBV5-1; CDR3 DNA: TGCGCCAGCAGCTTGCGGTGGGGGCCCCTGAACACCGGGGAGCTGTTTTTT; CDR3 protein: CASSLRWGPLNTGELFF
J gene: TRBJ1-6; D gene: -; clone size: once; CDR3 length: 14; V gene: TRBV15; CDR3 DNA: TGTGCCACCAGCAGACAGGGTTACAATTCACCCCTCCACTTT; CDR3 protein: CATSRQGYNSPLHF
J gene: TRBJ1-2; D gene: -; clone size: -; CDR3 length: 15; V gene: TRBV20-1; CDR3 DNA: TGCAGTGCTAGTAACAGGAGAACCGCTAACTATGGCTACACCTTC; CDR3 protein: CSASNRRTANYGYTF
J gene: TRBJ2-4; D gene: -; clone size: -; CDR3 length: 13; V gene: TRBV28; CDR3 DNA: TGTGCCAGCAGCGGGACGGTGGTAAACATTCAGTACTTC; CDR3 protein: CASSGTVVNIQYF
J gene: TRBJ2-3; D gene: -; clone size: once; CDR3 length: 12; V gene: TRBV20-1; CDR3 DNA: TGCAGTGCTTTGGGGGCGGGAGATACGCAGTATTTT; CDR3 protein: CSALGAGDTQYF
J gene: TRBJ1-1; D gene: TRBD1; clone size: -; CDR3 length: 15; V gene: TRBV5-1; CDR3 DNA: TGCGCCAGCAGCTTGGAGGACAGGGCTCGGACTGAAGCTTTCTTT; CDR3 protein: CASSLEDRARTEAFF
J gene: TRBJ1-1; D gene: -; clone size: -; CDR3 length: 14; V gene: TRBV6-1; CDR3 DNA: TGTGCCAGCAGTGCCAGGAGCAAGAACACTGAAGCTTTCTTT; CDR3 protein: CASSARSKNTEAFF
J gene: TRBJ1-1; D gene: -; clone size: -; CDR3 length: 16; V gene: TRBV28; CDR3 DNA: -; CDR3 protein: CASSLAFGTGATEAFF
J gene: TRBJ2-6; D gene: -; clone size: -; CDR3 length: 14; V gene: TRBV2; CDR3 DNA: TGTGCCAGCGTGAGGGGCTCTGGGGCCAACGTCCTGACTTTC; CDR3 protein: CASVRGSGANVLTF
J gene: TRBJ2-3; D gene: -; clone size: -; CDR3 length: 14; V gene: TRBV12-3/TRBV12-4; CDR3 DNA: TGTGCCAGCAGTCCCCTCTTGAGCACAGATACGCAGTATTTT; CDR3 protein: CASSPLLSTDTQYF
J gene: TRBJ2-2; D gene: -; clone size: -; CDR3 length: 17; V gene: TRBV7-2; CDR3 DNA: TGTGCCAGCAAGCCGACCGGGGGGCTTCGCGGCACCGGGGAGCTGTTTTTT; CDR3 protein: CASKPTGGLRGTGELFF
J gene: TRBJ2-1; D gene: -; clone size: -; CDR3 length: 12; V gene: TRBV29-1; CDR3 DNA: TGCAGCGTTGATCCGGGGGCTGATGAGCAGTTCTTC; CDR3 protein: CSVDPGADEQFF
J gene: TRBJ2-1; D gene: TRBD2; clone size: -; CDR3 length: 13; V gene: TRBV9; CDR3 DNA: TGTGCCAGCAGCGTAGATAGCGGGGGGTCCTGGACATTC; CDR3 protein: CASSVDSGGSWTF
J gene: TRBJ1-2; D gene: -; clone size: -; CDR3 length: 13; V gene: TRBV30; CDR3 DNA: TGTGCCTGGACCCCAGGGACCTCCTATGGCTACACCTTC; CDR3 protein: CAWTPGTSYGYTF
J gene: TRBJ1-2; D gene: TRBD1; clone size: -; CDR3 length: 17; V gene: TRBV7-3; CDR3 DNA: TGTGCCAGCAGCCCGGACAGGGCTATCGGCTCTAACTATGGCTACACCTTC; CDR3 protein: CASSPDRAIGSNYGYTF
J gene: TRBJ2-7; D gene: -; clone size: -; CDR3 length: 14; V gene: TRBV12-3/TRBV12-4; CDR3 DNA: TGTGCCAGCAGTTTAAGAACAGAGTCCTACGAGCAGTACTTC; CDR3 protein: CASSLRTESYEQYF